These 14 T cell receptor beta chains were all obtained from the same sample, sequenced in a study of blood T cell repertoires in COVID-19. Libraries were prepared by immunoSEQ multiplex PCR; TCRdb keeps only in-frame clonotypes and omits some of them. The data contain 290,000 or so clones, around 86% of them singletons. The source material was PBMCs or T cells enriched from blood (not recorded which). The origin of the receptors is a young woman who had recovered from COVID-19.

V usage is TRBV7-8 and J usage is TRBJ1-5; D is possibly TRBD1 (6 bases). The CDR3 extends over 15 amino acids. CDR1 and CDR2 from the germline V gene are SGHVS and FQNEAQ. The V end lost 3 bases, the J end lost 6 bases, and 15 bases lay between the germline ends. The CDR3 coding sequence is TGTGCCAGCAGCTTGACCCAACAGGGATTTCAGCCCCAGCATTTT. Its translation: CASSLTQQGFQPQHF. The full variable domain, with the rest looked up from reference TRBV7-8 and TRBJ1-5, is GAGVSQSPRYKVAKRGQDVALRCDPISGHVSLFWYQQALGQGPEFLTYFQNEAQLDKSGLPSDRFFAERPEGSVSTLKIQRTQQEDSAVYLCASSLTQQGFQPQHFGDGTRLSIL.

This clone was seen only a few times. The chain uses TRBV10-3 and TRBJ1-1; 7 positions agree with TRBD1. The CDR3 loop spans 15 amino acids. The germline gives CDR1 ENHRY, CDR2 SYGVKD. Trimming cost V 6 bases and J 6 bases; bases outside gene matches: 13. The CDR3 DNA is TGTGCCATCAGAGACAGGGTCGCCCAGAAGGCTGAAGCTTTCTTT. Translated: CAIRDRVAQKAEAFF.

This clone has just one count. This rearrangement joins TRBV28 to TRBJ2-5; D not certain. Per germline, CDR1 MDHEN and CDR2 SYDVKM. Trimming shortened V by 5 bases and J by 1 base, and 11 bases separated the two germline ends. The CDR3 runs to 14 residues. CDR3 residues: CASSPSWSQETQYF. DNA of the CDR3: TGTGCCAGCAGTCCGTCGTGGAGCCAAGAGACCCAGTACTTC.

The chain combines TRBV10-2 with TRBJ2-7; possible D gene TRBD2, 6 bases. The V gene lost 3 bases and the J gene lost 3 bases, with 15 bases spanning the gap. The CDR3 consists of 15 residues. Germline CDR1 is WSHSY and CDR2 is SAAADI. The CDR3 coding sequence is TGCGCCAGCAGTGACTGGGCGGGAACAAACTACGAGCAGTACTTC. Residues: CASSDWAGTNYEQYF.

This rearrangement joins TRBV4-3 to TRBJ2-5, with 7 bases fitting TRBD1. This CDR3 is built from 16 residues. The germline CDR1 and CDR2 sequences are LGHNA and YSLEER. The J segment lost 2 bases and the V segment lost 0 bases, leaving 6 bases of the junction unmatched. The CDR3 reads CASSQDLRRGQETQYF. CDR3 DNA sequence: TGCGCCAGCAGCCAAGATCTCCGCAGGGGGCAAGAGACCCAGTACTTC.

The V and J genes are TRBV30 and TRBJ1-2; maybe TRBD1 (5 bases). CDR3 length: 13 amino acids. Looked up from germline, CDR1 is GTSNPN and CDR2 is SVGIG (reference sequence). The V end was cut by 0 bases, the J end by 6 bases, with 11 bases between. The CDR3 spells CAWSVRGTHGYTF. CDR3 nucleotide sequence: TGTGCCTGGAGTGTACGGGGGACCCATGGCTACACCTTC.

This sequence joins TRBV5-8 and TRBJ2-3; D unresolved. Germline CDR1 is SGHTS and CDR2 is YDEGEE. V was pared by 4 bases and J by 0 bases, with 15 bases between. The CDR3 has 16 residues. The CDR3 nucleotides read TGTGCCAGCAGCGCGATACTGTGGCGGAGCACAGATACGCAGTATTTT. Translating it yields CASSAILWRSTDTQYF. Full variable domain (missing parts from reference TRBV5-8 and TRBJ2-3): EAGVTQSPTHLIKTRGQQATLRCSPISGHTSVYWYQQALGLGLQFLLWYDEGEERNRGNFPPRFSGRQFPNYSSELNVNALELEDSALYLCASSAILWRSTDTQYFGPGTRLTVL.

CDR3 in amino acids: CASSLAGNTDTQYF. The CDR3 coding sequence is TGTGCCAGCAGCTTGGCGGGGAATACAGATACGCAGTATTTT. The chain uses TRBV5-4 and TRBJ2-3; TRBD2 is a possible D gene (5 bases). The CDR3 has 14 residues. V was pared by 0 bases and J by 3 bases, with 8 bases between. The germline V gene encodes CDR1 SGHNT and CDR2 YYREEE (reference sequence).

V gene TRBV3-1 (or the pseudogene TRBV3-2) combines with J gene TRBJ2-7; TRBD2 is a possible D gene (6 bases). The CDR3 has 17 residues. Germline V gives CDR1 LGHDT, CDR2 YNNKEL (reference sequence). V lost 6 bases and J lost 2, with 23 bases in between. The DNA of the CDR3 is TGTGCCAGCAGACTAGACACAATCCTAGCGACCCCCTACGAGCAGTACTTC. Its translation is CASRLDTILATPYEQYF.

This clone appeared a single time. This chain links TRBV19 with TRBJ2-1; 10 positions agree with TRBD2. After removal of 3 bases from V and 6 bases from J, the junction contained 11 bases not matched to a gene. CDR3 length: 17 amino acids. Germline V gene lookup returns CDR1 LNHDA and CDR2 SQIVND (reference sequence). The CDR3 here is CASSISGTSVLTNEQFF. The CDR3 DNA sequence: TGTGCCAGTAGTATTAGCGGGACTAGCGTTCTGACCAATGAGCAGTTCTTC.

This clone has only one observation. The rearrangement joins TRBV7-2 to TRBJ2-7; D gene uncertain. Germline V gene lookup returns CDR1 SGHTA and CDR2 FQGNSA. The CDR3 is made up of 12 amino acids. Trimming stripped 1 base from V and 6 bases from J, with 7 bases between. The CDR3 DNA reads TGTGCCAGCAGCTTAGACTATGGCGAGCAGTACTTC. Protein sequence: CASSLDYGEQYF.

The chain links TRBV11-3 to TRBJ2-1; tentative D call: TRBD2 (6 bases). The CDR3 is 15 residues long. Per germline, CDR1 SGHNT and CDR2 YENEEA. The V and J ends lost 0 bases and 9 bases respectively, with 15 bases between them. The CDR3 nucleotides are TGTGCCAGCAGCTTAGAGTATGGAGGGGTTAGTGAGCAGTTCTTC. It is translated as CASSLEYGGVSEQFF.

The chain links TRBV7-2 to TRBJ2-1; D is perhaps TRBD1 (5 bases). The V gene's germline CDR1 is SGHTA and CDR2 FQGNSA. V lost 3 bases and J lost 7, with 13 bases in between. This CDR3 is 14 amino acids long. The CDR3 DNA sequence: TGTGCCAGCAGCTTTCAGGGTTCTAATAATGAGCAGTTCTTC. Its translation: CASSFQGSNNEQFF.

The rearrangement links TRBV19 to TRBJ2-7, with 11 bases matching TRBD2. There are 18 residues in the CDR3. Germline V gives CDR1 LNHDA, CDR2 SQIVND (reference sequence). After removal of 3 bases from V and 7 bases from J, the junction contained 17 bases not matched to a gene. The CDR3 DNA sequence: TGTGCCAGTAGTATTAAGGGACTAGCGGCACAACGAAGACAAGAGCAGTACTTC. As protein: CASSIKGLAAQRRQEQYF.